Reported below is one T cell receptor beta chain. Antigen unknown. Distinct nucleotide sequences in the sample also encode this CDR3. Germline CDR1 reads SGHTA; CDR2 reads FQGNSA. The V gene lost 1 base and the J gene lost 4 bases, with 7 bases spanning the gap. CDR3 length: 13 residues. Pooling of second doses given at about 4 or about 12 weeks was done. The data stem from a study of T cell responses to AZD1222 COVID-19 vaccine. Study observations and caveats: Spike-specific TCR breadth and depth grew following two AZD1222 doses. Clonal diversity may have been underestimated, and the donors were mostly white British, with more females than males.

Produced via immunoSEQ multiplex PCR; TCRdb's table is partial and in-frame only. This table has under 170,000 clones, 80% to 95% appearing once. The sample in question was peripheral blood, obtained 28 days after the second AZD1222 dose. The rearrangement uses TRBV7-2 and TRBJ1-1, with no clear D. The receptor was derived from an adult who received the AZD1222 COVID-19 vaccine. The CDR3 bases are TGTGCCAGCAGCTTAGGGGGAGGCACTGAAGCTTTCTTT. This encodes CASSLGGGTEAFF.